This T cell receptor beta chain was sequenced for a study of blood T cell repertoires in COVID-19. Study in general: The cDNA or gDNA used as material had been derived from T cells, B-cell-depleted T cells, or PBMCs.

CDR3 length equals 14 residues. CDR1 is SGHRS, CDR2 YFSETQ, per germline. Trimming shortened V by 1 base and J by 4 bases, and 11 bases separated the two germline ends. Participant reports of clinical history set cohort assignment. Sequenced by immunoSEQ multiplex PCR; TCRdb stores in-frame clones only, minus some. The sample yields over 150,000 clones, approximately 85% seen once. What was sequenced was PBMCs or T cells enriched from blood (not recorded which). The V gene is TRBV5-1, the J gene TRBJ1-2; tentatively, D is TRBD1 (5 bases). The TCR comes from a woman between 18 and 29 years old who had recovered from COVID-19. The CDR3 nucleotides are TGCGCCAGCAGCTTGACCGAGACAGTCTATGGCTACACCTTC. Its protein product is CASSLTETVYGYTF. Full variable domain (remainder filled in from reference TRBV5-1 and TRBJ1-2): KAGVTQTPRYLIKTRGQQVTLSCSPISGHRSVSWYQQTPGQGLQFLFEYFSETQRNKGNFPGRFSGRQFSNSRSEMNVSTLELGDSALYLCASSLTETVYGYTFGSGTRLTVV.